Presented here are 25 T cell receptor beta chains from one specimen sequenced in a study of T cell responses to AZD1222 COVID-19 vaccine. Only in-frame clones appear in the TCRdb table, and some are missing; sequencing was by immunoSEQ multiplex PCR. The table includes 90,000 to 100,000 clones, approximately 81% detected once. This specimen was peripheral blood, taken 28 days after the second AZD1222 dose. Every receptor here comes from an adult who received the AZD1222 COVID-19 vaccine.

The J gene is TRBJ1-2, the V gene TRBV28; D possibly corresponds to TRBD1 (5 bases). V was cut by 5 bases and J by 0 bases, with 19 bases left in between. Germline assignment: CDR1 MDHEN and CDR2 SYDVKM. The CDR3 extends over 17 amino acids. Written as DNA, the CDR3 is TGTGCCAGCAGTGGGACTCGGGGACGGGAGGCTAACTATGGCTACACCTTC. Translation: CASSGTRGREANYGYTF.

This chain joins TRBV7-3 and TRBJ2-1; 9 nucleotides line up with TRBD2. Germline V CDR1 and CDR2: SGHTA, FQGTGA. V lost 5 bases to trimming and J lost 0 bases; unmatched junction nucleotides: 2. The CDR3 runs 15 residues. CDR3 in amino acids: CASSDSGSSYNEQFF. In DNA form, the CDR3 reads TGTGCCAGCAGCGATAGCGGGAGCTCCTACAATGAGCAGTTCTTC.

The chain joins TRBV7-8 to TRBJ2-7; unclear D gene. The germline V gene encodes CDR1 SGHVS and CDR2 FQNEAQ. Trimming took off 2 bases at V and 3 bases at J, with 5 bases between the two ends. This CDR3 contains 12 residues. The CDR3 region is CASSLSDYEQYF. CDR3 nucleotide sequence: TGTGCCAGCAGCTTATCGGACTACGAGCAGTACTTC. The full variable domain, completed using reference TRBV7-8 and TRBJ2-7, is GAGVSQSPRYKVAKRGQDVALRCDPISGHVSLFWYQQALGQGPEFLTYFQNEAQLDKSGLPSDRFFAERPEGSVSTLKIQRTQQEDSAVYLCASSLSDYEQYFGPGTRLTVT.

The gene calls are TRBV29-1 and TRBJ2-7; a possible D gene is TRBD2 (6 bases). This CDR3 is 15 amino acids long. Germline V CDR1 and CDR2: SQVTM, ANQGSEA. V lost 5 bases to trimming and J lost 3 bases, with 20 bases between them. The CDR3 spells CSVNVLVRGLYEQYF. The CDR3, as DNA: TGCAGCGTTAACGTCCTCGTACGGGGACTCTACGAGCAGTACTTC.

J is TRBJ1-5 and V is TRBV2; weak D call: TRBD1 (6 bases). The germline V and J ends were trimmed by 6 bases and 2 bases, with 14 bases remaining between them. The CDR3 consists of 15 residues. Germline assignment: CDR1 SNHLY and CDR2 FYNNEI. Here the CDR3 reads CASRLTGIGNQPQHF. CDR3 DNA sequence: TGTGCCAGCAGACTCACAGGGATTGGCAATCAGCCCCAGCATTTT. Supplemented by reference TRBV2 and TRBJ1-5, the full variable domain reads EPEVTQTPSHQVTQMGQEVILRCVPISNHLYFYWYRQILGQKVEFLVSFYNNEISEKSEIFDDQFSVERPDGSNFTLKIRSTKLEDSAMYFCASRLTGIGNQPQHFGDGTRLSIL.

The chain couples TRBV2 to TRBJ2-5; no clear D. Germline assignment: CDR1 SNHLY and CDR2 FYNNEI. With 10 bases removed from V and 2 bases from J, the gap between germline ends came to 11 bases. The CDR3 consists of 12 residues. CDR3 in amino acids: CAIGLGQETQYF. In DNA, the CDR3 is TGTGCCATCGGATTGGGACAAGAGACCCAGTACTTC.

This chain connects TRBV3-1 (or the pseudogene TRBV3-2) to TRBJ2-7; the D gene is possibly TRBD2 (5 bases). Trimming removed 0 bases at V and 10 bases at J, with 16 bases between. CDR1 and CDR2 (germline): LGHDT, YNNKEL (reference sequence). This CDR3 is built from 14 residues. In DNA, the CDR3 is TGTGCCAGCAGCCAAGAGTCGGGGTCCCGTAGTCAGTACTTC. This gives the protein CASSQESGSRSQYF.

The CDR3, as DNA: TGTGCCAGCAGTGGGAGGAGGAGCAATCAGCCCCAGCATTTT. It is translated as CASSGRRSNQPQHF. This chain connects TRBV28 to TRBJ1-5; D remains ambiguous. CDR3 length: 14 amino acids. In germline, CDR1 is MDHEN, CDR2 SYDVKM. The V and J ends lost 5 bases and 1 base respectively, with 9 bases between them.

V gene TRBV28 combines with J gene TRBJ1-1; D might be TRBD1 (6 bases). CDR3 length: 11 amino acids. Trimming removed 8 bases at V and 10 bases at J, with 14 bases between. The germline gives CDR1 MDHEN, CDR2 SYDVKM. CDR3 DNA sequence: TGTGCCAGCGGTCGGGGGGGCACAGCTTTCTTT. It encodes CASGRGGTAFF.

CDR3 in DNA: TGTGCCAGCAGCTCCCGGACAGGGGGCGGTGAGACCCAGTACTTC. Its protein product is CASSSRTGGGETQYF. J is TRBJ2-5 and V is TRBV5-4, with TRBD1 identical over 11 bases. The CDR3 is 15 amino acids. Trimming cost V 3 bases and J 5 bases; bases outside gene matches: 6. CDR1 is SGHNT, CDR2 YYREEE, per germline (reference sequence).

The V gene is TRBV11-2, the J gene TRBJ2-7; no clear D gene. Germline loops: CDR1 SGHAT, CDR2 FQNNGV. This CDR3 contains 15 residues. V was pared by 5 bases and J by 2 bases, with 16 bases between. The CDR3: CASSLMSGQPYEQYF. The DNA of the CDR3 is TGTGCCAGCAGCCTAATGTCCGGGCAACCCTACGAGCAGTACTTC.

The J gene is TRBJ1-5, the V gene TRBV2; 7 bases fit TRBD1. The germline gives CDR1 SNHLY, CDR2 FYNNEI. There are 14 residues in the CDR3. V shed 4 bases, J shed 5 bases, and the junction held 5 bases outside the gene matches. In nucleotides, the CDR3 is TGTGCCAGCAGTGGTCAAACAGGGGATCAGCCCCAGCATTTT. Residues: CASSGQTGDQPQHF.

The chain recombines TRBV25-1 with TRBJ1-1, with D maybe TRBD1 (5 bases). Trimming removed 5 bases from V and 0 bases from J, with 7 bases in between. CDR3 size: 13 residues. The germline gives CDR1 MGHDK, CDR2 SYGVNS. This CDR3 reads CASSRGLNTEAFF. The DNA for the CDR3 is TGTGCCAGCAGTAGGGGCCTGAACACTGAAGCTTTCTTT.

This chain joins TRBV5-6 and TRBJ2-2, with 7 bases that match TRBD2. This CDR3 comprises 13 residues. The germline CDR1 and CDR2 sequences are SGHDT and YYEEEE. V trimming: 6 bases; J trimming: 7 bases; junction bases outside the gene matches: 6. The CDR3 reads CASTGGMHGELFF. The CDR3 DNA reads TGTGCCAGCACCGGGGGGATGCACGGGGAGCTGTTTTTT.

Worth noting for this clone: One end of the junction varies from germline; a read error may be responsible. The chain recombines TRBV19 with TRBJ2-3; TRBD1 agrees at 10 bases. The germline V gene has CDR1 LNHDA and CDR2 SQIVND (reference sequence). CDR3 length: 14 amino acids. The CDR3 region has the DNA TGTGCCAGTGGGGACAGGGGATCCACAGGTACGCAGTATTTT. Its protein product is CASGDRGSTGTQYF.

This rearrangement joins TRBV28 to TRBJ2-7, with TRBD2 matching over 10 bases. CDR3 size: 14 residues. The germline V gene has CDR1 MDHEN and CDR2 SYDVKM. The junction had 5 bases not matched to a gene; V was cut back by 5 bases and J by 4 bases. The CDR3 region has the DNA TGTGCCAGCAGTCTAACTAGCGGGATTTACGAGCAGTACTTC. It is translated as CASSLTSGIYEQYF. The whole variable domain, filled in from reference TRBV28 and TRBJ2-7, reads DVKVTQSSRYLVKRTGEKVFLECVQDMDHENMFWYRQDPGLGLRLIYFSYDVKMKEKGDIPEGYSVSREKKERFSLILESASTNQTSMYLCASSLTSGIYEQYFGPGTRLTVT.

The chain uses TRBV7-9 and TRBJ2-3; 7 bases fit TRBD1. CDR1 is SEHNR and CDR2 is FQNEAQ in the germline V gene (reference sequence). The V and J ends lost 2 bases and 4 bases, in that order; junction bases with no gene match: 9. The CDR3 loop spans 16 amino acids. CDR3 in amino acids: CASSLLRTGLPDTQYF. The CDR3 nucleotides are TGTGCCAGCAGCTTACTAAGGACAGGTCTCCCAGATACGCAGTATTTT. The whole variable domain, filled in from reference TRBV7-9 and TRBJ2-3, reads DTGVSQNPRHKITKRGQNVTFRCDPISEHNRLYWYRQTLGQGPEFLTYFQNEAQLEKSRLLSDRFSAERPKGSFSTLEIQRTEQGDSAMYLCASSLLRTGLPDTQYFGPGTRLTVL.

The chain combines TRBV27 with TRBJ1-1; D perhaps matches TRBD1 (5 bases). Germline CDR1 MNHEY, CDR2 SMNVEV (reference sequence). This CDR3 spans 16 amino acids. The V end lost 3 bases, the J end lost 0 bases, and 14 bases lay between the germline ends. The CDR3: CASSFLPGLLNTEAFF. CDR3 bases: TGTGCCAGCAGTTTTTTACCGGGACTCCTGAACACTGAAGCTTTCTTT.

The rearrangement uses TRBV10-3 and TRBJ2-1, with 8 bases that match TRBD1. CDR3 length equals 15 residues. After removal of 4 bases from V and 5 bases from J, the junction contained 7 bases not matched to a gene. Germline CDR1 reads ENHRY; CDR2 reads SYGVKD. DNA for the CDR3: TGTGCCATCAGTGGGGACAGGATTAGGGACAATGAGCAGTTCTTC. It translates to CAISGDRIRDNEQFF.

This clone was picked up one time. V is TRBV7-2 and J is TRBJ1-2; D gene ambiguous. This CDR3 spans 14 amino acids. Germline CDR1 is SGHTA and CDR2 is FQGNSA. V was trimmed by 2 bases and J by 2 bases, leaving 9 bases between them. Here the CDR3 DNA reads TGTGCCAGCAGCTTATCGCCCGGCAACTATGGCTACACCTTC. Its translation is CASSLSPGNYGYTF.

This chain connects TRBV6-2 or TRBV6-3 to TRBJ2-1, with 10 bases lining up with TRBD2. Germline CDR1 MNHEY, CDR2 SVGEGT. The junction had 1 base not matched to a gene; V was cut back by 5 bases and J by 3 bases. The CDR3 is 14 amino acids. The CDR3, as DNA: TGTGCCAGCAGTCTAGCGGGAGTCTACAATGAGCAGTTCTTC. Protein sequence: CASSLAGVYNEQFF.

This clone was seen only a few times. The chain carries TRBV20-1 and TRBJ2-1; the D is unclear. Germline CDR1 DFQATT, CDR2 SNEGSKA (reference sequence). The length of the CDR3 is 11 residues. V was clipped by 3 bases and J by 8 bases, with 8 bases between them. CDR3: CSASPLDEQFF. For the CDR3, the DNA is TGCAGTGCTAGCCCCCTAGATGAGCAGTTCTTC.

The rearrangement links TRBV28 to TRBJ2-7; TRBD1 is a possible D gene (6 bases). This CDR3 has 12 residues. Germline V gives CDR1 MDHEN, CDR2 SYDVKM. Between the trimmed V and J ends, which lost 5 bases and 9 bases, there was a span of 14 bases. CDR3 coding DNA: TGTGCCAGCAGTCCCCAGGGGAGAGGGCAGTACTTC. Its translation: CASSPQGRGQYF.

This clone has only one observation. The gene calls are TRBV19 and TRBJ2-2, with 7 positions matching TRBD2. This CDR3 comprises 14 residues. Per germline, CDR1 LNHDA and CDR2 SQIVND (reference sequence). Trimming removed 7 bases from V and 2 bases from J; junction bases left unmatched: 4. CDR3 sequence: CASKRDQNTGELFF. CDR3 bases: TGTGCCAGTAAGCGGGACCAAAACACCGGGGAGCTGTTTTTT.

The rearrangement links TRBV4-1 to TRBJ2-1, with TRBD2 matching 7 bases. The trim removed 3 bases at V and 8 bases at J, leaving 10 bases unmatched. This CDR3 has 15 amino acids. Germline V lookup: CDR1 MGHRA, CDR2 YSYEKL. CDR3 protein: CASSQPGLPIDEQFF. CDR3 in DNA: TGCGCCAGCAGCCAGCCGGGACTACCTATCGATGAGCAGTTCTTC.